The sequence of this T cell receptor (beta chain) was determined in a study of T cell changes during pregnancy in multiple sclerosis. Generated by immunoSEQ multiplex PCR, the TCRdb table keeps only in-frame clones and is missing some. The data show 70,000 to 95,000 clones, 94% seen once. Germline CDR1 reads SGHRS; CDR2 reads YFSETQ. The CDR3 consists of 16 residues. J was trimmed by 3 bases and V by 0 bases; bases with no gene match: 3. Source: peripheral blood, taken in the third trimester of pregnancy. This clonotype was obtained from a female donor with multiple sclerosis, enrolled in a pregnancy study. The gene calls are TRBV5-1 and TRBJ2-1, with 10 bases aligning to TRBD2. CDR3 sequence: CASSLERTSGYNEQFF. CDR3 DNA: TGCGCCAGCAGCTTGGAAAGGACTAGCGGCTACAATGAGCAGTTCTTC.